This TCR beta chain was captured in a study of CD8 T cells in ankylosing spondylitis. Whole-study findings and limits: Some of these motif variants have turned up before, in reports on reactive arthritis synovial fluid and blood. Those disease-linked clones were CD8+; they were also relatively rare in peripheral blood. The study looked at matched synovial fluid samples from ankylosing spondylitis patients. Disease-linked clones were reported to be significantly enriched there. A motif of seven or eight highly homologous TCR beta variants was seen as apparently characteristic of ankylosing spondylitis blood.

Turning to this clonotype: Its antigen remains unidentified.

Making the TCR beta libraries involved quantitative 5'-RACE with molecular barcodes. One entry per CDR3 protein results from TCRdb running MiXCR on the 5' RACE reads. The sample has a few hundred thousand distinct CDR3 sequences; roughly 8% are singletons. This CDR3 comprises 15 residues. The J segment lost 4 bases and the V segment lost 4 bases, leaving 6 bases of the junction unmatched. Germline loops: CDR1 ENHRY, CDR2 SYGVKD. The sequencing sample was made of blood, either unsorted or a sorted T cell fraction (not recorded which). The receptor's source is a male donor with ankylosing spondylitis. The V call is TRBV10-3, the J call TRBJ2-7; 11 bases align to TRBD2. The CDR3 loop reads CAISGSGRDKYEQYF. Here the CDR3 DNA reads TGTGCCATCAGTGGTAGCGGGAGGGATAAATACGAGCAGTACTTC.